This TCR beta chain originates from a study of blood T cells in healthy people across ages. Across the whole study: About one barcoded beta molecule per two T cells came from capture by template switching.

The study, taken as a whole, reports: Greater diversity and more naive CD4+ cells were seen in long-lived donors than in aged donors. Conclusively comparing naive with antigen-experienced cells was impossible with unsorted PBMCs. Naive T cell percentage by flow cytometry tracked strongly with beta diversity.

Germline CDR1 is SQVTM and CDR2 is ANQGSEA. V lost 2 bases and J 0 bases, leaving 12 bases between the germline ends. CDR3 length equals 15 residues. This clonotype was recorded at least ten times. As yet, its antigen is unknown. Then a second PCR, running about 7 to 11 cycles, was carried out with a sample-barcoded 5' primer and a J-beta primer mix. MiXCR was run by TCRdb on the 5' RACE reads, yielding one entry per CDR3 protein. The sample yields roughly 650,000 distinct CDR3 sequences, about 32% seen once. This TCR was sampled from a woman older than 75 in good health. J is TRBJ2-3 and V is TRBV29-1, with D perhaps assigned TRBD1 or TRBD2 (5 bases each). Sequencing used blood. The CDR3 DNA sequence: TGCAGCGTTGAAAGGAGAGGGGATAGCACAGATACGCAGTATTTT. This gives the protein CSVERRGDSTDTQYF.